The present T cell receptor beta chain was sequenced within a study of blood T cell repertoires in COVID-19. For the study at large: Sources were T cells, B-cell-depleted T cells, or PBMCs; the material itself was cDNA or gDNA.

The length of the CDR3 is 14 residues. Trimming left V 3 bases short and J 0 bases short, with 8 bases between. Germline CDR1 is MNHEY and CDR2 is SMNVEV (reference sequence). Sequencing was performed with immunoSEQ multiplex PCR; in TCRdb, only in-frame clones are kept and a portion is missing. The sample gives fewer than 250,000 clones, roughly 85% of which show up once; about 4.1% is in the top ten. Participants came from fewer than 25 US areas, aged roughly 18 to 89 years. Assignment of participants to cohorts was predicated upon participant-reported clinical history. The sample was PBMCs or T cells enriched from blood (not recorded which). V gene TRBV27 combines with J gene TRBJ1-1; perhaps TRBD1 as D (5 bases). The clonotype was recovered from a woman aged 40 to 50 with acute COVID-19. This CDR3 reads CASSLVGVNTEAFF. The CDR3 DNA sequence: TGTGCCAGCAGTTTGGTAGGGGTGAACACTGAAGCTTTCTTT.